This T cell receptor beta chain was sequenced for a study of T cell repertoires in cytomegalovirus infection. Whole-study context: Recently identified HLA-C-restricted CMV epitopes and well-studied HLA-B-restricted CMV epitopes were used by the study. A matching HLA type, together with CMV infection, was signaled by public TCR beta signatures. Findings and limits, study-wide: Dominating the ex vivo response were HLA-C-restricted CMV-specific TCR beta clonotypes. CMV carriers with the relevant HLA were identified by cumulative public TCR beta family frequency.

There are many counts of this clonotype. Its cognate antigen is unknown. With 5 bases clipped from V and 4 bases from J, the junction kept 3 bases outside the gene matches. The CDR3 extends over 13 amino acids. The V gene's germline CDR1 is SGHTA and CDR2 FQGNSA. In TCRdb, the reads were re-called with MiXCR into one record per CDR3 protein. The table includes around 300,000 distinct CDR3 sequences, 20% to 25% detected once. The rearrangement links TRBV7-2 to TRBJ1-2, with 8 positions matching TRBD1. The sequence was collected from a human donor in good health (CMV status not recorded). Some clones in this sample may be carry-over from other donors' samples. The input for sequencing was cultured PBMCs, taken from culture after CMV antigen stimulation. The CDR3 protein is CASSRDRGYGYTF. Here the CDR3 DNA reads TGTGCCAGCAGCCGCGACAGGGGCTATGGCTACACCTTC.